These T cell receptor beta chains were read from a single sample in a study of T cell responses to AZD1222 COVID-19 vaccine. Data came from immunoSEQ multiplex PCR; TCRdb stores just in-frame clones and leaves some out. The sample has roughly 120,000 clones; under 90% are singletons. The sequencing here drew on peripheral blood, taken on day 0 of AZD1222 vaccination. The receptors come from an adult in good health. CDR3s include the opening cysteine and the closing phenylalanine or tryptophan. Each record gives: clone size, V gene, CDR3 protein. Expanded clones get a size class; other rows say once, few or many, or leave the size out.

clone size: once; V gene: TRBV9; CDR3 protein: CASSPFSTNEKLFF
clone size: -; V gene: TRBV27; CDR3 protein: CASSSLTGGRYNEQFF
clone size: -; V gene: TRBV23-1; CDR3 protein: CASSRAWTGFNTGELFF
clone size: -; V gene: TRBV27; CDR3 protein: CASSLSGLAGNYEQYF
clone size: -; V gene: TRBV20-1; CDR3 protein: CSAVYNEQFF
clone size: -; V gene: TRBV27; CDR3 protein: CASSFTGTIGYTF
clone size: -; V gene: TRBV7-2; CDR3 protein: CASSWDSRPPWQYF
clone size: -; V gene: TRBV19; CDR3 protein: CASSIWLAGVKSNEQFF
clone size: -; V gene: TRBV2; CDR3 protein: CASSEFSPGQVEQYF
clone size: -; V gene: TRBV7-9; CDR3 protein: CASSFTGPYEQYF
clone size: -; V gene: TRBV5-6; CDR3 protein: CASSLLGHSTDTQYF
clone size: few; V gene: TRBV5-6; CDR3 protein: CASRLNRGSYTF
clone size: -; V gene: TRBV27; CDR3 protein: CASSPFGPYNEQFF
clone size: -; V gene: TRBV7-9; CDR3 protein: CASSSGFSGNTIYF
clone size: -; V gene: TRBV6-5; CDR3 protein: CASYGGGSGEKLFF
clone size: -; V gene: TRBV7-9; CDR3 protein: CASSLGTSGGLFF
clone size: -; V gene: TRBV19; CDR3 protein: CASEGNNSPLHF
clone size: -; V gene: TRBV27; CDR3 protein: CASRDRGIANQPQHF
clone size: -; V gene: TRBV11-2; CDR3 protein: CASSLYRANSPLHF
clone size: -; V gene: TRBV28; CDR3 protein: CASSPYKWGSAGNTIYF
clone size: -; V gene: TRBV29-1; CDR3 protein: CSVDNQKGDYGYTF
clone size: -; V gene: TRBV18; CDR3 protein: CASSQNVADQGYEQYF
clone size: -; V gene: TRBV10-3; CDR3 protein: CAISSQASVNQPQHF
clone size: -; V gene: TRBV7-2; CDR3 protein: CASSLVQGGVEQYF
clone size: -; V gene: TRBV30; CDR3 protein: CAWKRTASVYGYTF
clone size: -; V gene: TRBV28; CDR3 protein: CASDSREGTGNGYTF
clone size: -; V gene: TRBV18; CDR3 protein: CASSPSISGSTDTQYF
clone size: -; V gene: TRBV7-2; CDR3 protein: CASSLAVSGGQETQYF
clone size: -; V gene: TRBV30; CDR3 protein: CAWSLRGLNYGYTF
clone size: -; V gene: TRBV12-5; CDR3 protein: CASGLPPRGREYAEAFF
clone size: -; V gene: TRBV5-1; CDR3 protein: CASSQGRTSTNEKLFF
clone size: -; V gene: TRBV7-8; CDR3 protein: CASSLDGSLDEQFF
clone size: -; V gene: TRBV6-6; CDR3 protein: CASSFPTGGVDTQYF
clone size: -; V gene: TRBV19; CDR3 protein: CASSRTTGSDQPQHF
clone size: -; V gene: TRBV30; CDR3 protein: CAWSGGSYSNQPQHF
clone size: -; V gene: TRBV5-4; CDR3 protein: CASSAGGQETQYF
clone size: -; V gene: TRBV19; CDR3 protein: CASSTGLTYEQYF
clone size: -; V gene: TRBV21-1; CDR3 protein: CASSTPRHRANQPQHF
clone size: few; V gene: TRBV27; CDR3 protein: CARAPAGYGYTF
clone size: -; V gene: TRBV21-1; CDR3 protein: CASYHDEISYEQYF
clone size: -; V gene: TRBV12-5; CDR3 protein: CASGLDNSPLHF
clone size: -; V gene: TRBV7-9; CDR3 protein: CASSSGRVAQPQHF